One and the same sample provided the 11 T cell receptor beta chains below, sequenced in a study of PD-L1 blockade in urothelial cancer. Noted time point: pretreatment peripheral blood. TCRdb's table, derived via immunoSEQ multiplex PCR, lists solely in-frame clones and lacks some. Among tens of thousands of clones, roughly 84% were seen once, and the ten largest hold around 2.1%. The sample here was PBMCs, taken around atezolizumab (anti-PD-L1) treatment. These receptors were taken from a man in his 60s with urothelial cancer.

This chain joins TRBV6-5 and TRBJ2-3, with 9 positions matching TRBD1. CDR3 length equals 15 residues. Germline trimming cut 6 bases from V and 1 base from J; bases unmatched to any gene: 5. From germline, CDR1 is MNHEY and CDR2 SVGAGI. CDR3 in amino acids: CASRQGAWGTDTQYF. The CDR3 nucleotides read TGTGCCAGCAGACAGGGGGCTTGGGGCACAGATACGCAGTATTTT.

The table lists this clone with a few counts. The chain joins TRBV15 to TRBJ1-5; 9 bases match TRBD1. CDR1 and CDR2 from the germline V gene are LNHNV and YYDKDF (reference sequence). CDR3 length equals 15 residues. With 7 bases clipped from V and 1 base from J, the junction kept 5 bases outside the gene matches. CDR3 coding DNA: TGTGCCACCAAGACCGGGACAGGGAGCAATCAGCCCCAGCATTTT. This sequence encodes CATKTGTGSNQPQHF.

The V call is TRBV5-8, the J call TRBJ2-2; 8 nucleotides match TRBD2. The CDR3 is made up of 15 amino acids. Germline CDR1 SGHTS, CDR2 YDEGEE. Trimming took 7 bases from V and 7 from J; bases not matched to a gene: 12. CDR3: CASRGGSGIFGELFF. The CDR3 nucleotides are TGTGCCAGCCGGGGGGGTTCCGGGATTTTCGGGGAGCTGTTTTTT.

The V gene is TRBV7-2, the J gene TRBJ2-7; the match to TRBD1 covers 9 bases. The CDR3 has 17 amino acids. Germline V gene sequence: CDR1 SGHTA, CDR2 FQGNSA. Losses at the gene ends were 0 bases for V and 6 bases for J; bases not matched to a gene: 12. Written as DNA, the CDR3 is TGTGCCAGCAGCTTAGCGACTACCGGGACAGGGTTGCGCGAGCAGTACTTC. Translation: CASSLATTGTGLREQYF.

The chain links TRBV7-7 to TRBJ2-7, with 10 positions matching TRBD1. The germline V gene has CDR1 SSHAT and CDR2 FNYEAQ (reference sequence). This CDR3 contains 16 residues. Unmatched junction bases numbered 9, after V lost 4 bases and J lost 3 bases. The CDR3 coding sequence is TGTGCCAGCAGCTCTCCGACAGGGGGCATCTTCTACGAGCAGTACTTC. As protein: CASSSPTGGIFYEQYF.

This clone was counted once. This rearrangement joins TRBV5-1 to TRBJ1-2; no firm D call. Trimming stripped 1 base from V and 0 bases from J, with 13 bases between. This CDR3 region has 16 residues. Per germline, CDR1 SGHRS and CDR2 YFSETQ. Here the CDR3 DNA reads TGCGCCAGCAGCTTGACCACCGGGAACTCTAACTATGGCTACACCTTC. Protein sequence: CASSLTTGNSNYGYTF.

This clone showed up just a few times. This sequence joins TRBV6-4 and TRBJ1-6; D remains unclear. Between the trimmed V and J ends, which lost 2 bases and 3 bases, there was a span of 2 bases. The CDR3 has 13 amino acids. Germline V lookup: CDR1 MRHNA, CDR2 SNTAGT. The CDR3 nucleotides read TGTGCCAGCAGTGACCTCTATAATTCACCCCTCCACTTT. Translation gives CASSDLYNSPLHF.

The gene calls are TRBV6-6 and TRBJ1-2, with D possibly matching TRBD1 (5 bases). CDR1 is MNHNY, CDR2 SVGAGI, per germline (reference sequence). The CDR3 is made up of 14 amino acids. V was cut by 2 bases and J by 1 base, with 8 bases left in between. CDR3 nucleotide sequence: TGTGCCAGCAGTTACCGCAGGGATAACTATGGCTACACCTTC. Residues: CASSYRRDNYGYTF.

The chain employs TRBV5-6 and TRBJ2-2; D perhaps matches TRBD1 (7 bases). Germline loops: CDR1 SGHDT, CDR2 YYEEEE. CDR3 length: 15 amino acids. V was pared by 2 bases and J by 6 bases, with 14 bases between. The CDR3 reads CASSFGGGKAGELFF. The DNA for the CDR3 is TGTGCCAGCAGCTTTGGAGGGGGCAAAGCCGGGGAGCTGTTTTTT.

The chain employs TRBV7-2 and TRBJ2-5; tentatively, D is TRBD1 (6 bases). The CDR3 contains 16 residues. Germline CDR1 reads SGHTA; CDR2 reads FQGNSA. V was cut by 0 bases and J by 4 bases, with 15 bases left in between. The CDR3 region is CASSLAIRGPGETQYF. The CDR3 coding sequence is TGTGCCAGCAGCTTAGCTATCAGGGGCCCTGGAGAGACCCAGTACTTC.

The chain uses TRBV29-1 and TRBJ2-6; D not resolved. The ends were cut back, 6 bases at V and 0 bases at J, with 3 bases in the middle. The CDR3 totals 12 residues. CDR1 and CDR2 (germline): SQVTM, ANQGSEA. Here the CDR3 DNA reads TGCAGCGTGAGCTCTGGGGCCAACGTCCTGACTTTC. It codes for CSVSSGANVLTF.